The next 29 T cell receptor beta chains were all read from a single sample in a study of shared clonotypes between healthy human individuals. Some clones are missing from TCRdb's copy, which holds only in-frame ones; the method was immunoSEQ multiplex PCR. This table has some 630,000 clones, approximately 96% appearing once. Naive CD8 populations comprised CD45RO-negative cells positively selected for CCR7, excluding terminally differentiated effector memory CD45RA+ cells. The sequenced material came from naive CD8+ T cells sorted from blood. The source of these receptors is a woman in her twenties or thirties in good health.

The CDR3 nucleotides read TGCAGCGTTGAAGAAGGGGGAGGCGGCTACACCTTC. Translation: CSVEEGGGGYTF. The V gene is TRBV29-1, the J gene TRBJ1-2; D is possibly TRBD1 (6 bases). CDR3 length: 12 residues. V was trimmed by 0 bases and J by 8 bases, leaving 10 bases between them. Germline V gene data show CDR1 as SQVTM and CDR2 as ANQGSEA.

The V gene is TRBV7-9, the J gene TRBJ1-1; 7 bases line up with TRBD1. This CDR3 region has 15 residues. Trimming removed 0 bases from V and 3 bases from J; junction bases left unmatched: 4. Germline loops: CDR1 SEHNR, CDR2 FQNEAQ (reference sequence). This CDR3 is CASSLATGVHTEAFF. CDR3 sequence (DNA): TGTGCCAGCAGCTTAGCCACAGGGGTTCACACTGAAGCTTTCTTT.

V is TRBV7-6 and J is TRBJ1-4; no firm D call. CDR1 is SGHVS and CDR2 is FNYEAQ in the germline V gene. The CDR3 covers 13 residues. The germline V and J ends were trimmed by 0 bases and 10 bases, with 9 bases remaining between them. CDR3 nucleotide sequence: TGTGCCAGCAGCTTAGCGTTGAACCGAAAACTGTTTTTT. Its protein product is CASSLALNRKLFF.

To note about this clone: The sample has other DNA sequences that encode this CDR3 too. V gene TRBV7-9 combines with J gene TRBJ1-2; tentatively, D is TRBD1 (6 bases). The CDR3 runs 15 residues. V lost 1 base and J 4 bases, leaving 13 bases between the germline ends. The germline CDR1 and CDR2 sequences are SEHNR and FQNEAQ (reference sequence). The DNA for the CDR3 is TGTGCCAGCAGCTTAGGGGCAGGGGACCCCTATGGCTACACCTTC. It yields the protein CASSLGAGDPYGYTF. The full variable domain, rest sourced from reference TRBV7-9 and TRBJ1-2, is DTGVSQNPRHKITKRGQNVTFRCDPISEHNRLYWYRQTLGQGPEFLTYFQNEAQLEKSRLLSDRFSAERPKGSFSTLEIQRTEQGDSAMYLCASSLGAGDPYGYTFGSGTRLTVV.

The genes are TRBV2 and TRBJ2-1; 13 nucleotides align to TRBD2. Trimming took 7 bases from V and 9 from J; bases not matched to a gene: 6. This CDR3 is built from 14 residues. In germline, CDR1 is SNHLY, CDR2 FYNNEI. The CDR3 DNA follows: TGTGCCAGCACCGGGACTAGCGGGGAAGGTGAGCAGTTCTTC. It yields the protein CASTGTSGEGEQFF.

The chain links TRBV2 to TRBJ2-7; D assignment may be TRBD1 or TRBD2 (5 bases each). V was trimmed by 1 base and J by 0 bases, leaving 13 bases between them. In germline, CDR1 is SNHLY, CDR2 FYNNEI. This CDR3 region has 16 residues. For the CDR3, the DNA is TGTGCCAGCAGTGAAGGTGTAGGGGAGTTCTCCTACGAGCAGTACTTC. As protein: CASSEGVGEFSYEQYF. Full variable domain (missing parts from reference TRBV2 and TRBJ2-7): EPEVTQTPSHQVTQMGQEVILRCVPISNHLYFYWYRQILGQKVEFLVSFYNNEISEKSEIFDDQFSVERPDGSNFTLKIRSTKLEDSAMYFCASSEGVGEFSYEQYFGPGTRLTVT.

The chain employs TRBV28 and TRBJ1-4, with D uncertain. CDR1 is MDHEN and CDR2 is SYDVKM in the germline V gene. This CDR3 contains 15 residues. Trimming removed 5 bases at V and 5 bases at J, with 15 bases between. The CDR3 DNA follows: TGTGCCAGCAGTACCCAACGGGGTCCGAATGAAAAACTGTTTTTT. Protein product: CASSTQRGPNEKLFF. The variable domain in full, with the rest retrieved from reference TRBV28 and TRBJ1-4, is DVKVTQSSRYLVKRTGEKVFLECVQDMDHENMFWYRQDPGLGLRLIYFSYDVKMKEKGDIPEGYSVSREKKERFSLILESASTNQTSMYLCASSTQRGPNEKLFFGSGTQLSVL.

The chain couples TRBV25-1 to TRBJ1-2; no clear D gene. This CDR3 is built from 15 residues. Germline CDR1 MGHDK, CDR2 SYGVNS. The V end was cut by 6 bases, the J end by 4 bases, with 18 bases between. CDR3 bases: TGTGCCAGCAGCGAAGTTGGGCTCGGTGGCTATGGCTACACCTTC. Its protein is CASSEVGLGGYGYTF.

The chain is built from TRBV7-9 and TRBJ1-6; 10 positions agree with TRBD1. Germline CDR1 is SEHNR and CDR2 is FQNEAQ (reference sequence). This CDR3 comprises 17 residues. The J segment lost 7 bases and the V segment lost 4 bases, leaving 10 bases of the junction unmatched. CDR3 in DNA: TGTGCCAGCAGCTCTCTTAGGCCGGGACAGGGGAATTCACCCCTCCACTTT. Its translation is CASSSLRPGQGNSPLHF.

This chain connects TRBV19 to TRBJ2-2; D remains unclear. Deletions cut 0 bases from V and 1 base from J, with 15 bases between. Germline lookup yields CDR1 LNHDA and CDR2 SQIVND (reference sequence). This CDR3 comprises 18 residues. The DNA of the CDR3 is TGTGCCAGTAGTATAGATCTTGCGTACGGTCTGAACACCGGGGAGCTGTTTTTT. Translated, it gives CASSIDLAYGLNTGELFF.

The chain combines TRBV13 with TRBJ1-4; TRBD1 is a possible D gene (5 bases). Germline V lookup: CDR1 PRHDT, CDR2 FYEKMQ (reference sequence). This CDR3 has 16 amino acids. Trimming stripped 5 bases from V and 4 bases from J, with 17 bases between. The CDR3 here is CASSIYDSQYNEKLFF. CDR3 coding DNA: TGTGCCAGCAGCATCTACGACAGTCAATATAATGAAAAACTGTTTTTT.

The genes are TRBV10-2 and TRBJ2-2; 10 nucleotides align to TRBD2. Unmatched junction bases numbered 5, after V lost 5 bases and J lost 2 bases. The CDR3 totals 16 residues. Germline V gene sequence: CDR1 WSHSY, CDR2 SAAADI. The CDR3 sequence is CASSLLAGANTGELFF. The CDR3 coding sequence is TGCGCCAGCAGTCTTCTAGCGGGGGCTAACACCGGGGAGCTGTTTTTT.

The chain couples TRBV28 to TRBJ2-1; D uncertain. Germline assignment: CDR1 MDHEN and CDR2 SYDVKM. Trimming shortened V by 1 base and J by 8 bases, and 15 bases separated the two germline ends. The CDR3 has 15 residues. The CDR3 DNA follows: TGTGCCAGCAGTTTATACCCCAGCAGTGCGGATGAGCAGTTCTTC. It is translated as CASSLYPSSADEQFF.

V usage is TRBV5-1 and J usage is TRBJ1-6, with TRBD1 matching 7 bases. The CDR3 is 18 amino acids. Germline-derived CDR1 and CDR2 are SGHRS and YFSETQ. With V trimmed by 4 bases and J by 0 bases, 10 bases remained unmatched. The CDR3 DNA is TGCGCCAGCAGCCCGAAGGGACAGTTCAGCTCCTATAATTCACCCCTCCACTTT. Translated, it gives CASSPKGQFSSYNSPLHF.

The chain links TRBV27 to TRBJ2-1; D perhaps matches TRBD2 (5 bases). V dropped 3 bases and J dropped 8 bases, with 11 bases sitting between them. The CDR3 consists of 13 residues. In germline, CDR1 is MNHEY, CDR2 SMNVEV (reference sequence). The CDR3 DNA follows: TGTGCCAGCAGTTTTGCCAGTAGCGATGAGCAGTTCTTC. Protein product: CASSFASSDEQFF.

The chain is built from TRBV10-2 and TRBJ1-5; D remains unclear. This CDR3 is 13 amino acids long. Germline CDR1 WSHSY, CDR2 SAAADI. Trimming removed 4 bases at V and 4 bases at J, with 8 bases between. The CDR3 bases are TGCGCCAGCAGTGGCGTGGCGAATCAGCCCCAGCATTTT. As protein: CASSGVANQPQHF.

The chain has TRBV27 and TRBJ2-3; 7 bases map to TRBD2. J was trimmed by 3 bases and V by 3 bases; bases with no gene match: 3. This CDR3 is 14 amino acids long. Germline CDR1 reads MNHEY; CDR2 reads SMNVEV (reference sequence). The CDR3 loop reads CASSFGGRTDTQYF. CDR3 coding DNA: TGTGCCAGCAGTTTTGGCGGGAGAACAGATACGCAGTATTTT.

V and J are TRBV5-1 and TRBJ2-3; TRBD2 aligns across 11 bases. J was trimmed by 6 bases and V by 4 bases; bases with no gene match: 7. Per germline, CDR1 SGHRS and CDR2 YFSETQ. The CDR3 extends over 15 amino acids. The CDR3 loop reads CASSLTSGVGDTQYF. Here the CDR3 DNA reads TGCGCCAGCAGCCTGACTAGCGGGGTCGGGGATACGCAGTATTTT.

V and J are TRBV30 and TRBJ2-7, with D possibly TRBD2 on 5 matching bases. The CDR3 length is 13 residues. Trimming removed 3 bases at V and 5 bases at J, with 14 bases between. Germline CDR1 GTSNPN, CDR2 SVGIG (reference sequence). CDR3 coding DNA: TGTGCCTGGAGCTCTTCGCCCGGGGACGAGCAGTACTTC. It is translated as CAWSSSPGDEQYF.

The V gene is TRBV6-5, the J gene TRBJ2-7, with TRBD1 identical over 7 bases. The CDR3 contains 15 residues. CDR1 and CDR2 (germline): MNHEY, SVGAGI. Germline trimming cut 5 bases from V and 1 base from J; bases unmatched to any gene: 8. DNA for the CDR3: TGTGCCAGCAGTCAGGGGACAGACGGTTCCTACGAGCAGTACTTC. Residues: CASSQGTDGSYEQYF.

This clone was seen just once. This chain joins TRBV19 and TRBJ1-1; 10 bases fit TRBD1. V lost 5 bases and J lost 5; bases outside the gene matches: 11. The V gene's germline CDR1 is LNHDA and CDR2 SQIVND (reference sequence). The CDR3 runs 16 residues. The CDR3 region is CASSVLRDRGDTEAFF. DNA of the CDR3: TGTGCCAGTAGTGTCCTCCGGGACAGGGGTGATACTGAAGCTTTCTTT.

The CDR3 reads CASSLSSSGIDEQFF. CDR3 DNA: TGTGCCAGCAGTTTATCGTCTAGCGGGATTGATGAGCAGTTCTTC. The V call is TRBV27, the J call TRBJ2-1, with 9 bases aligning to TRBD2. There are 15 residues in the CDR3. The ends lost 0 bases at V and 8 bases at J; junction bases unmatched: 5. CDR1 and CDR2 from the germline V gene are MNHEY and SMNVEV (reference sequence).

J is TRBJ2-3 and V is TRBV7-8; D not certain. V was shortened by 1 base and J by 1 base, with 18 bases between the two germline ends. CDR1 and CDR2 from the germline V gene are SGHVS and FQNEAQ. The CDR3 runs to 18 residues. CDR3 sequence reads: CASSLEAQAIYGTDTQYF. CDR3 sequence (DNA): TGTGCCAGCAGCTTAGAGGCTCAGGCCATCTATGGCACAGATACGCAGTATTTT.

The V call is TRBV28, the J call TRBJ2-5; 12 bases match TRBD2. Germline-derived CDR1 and CDR2 are MDHEN and SYDVKM. J lost 4 bases, V lost 5 bases, and 2 bases had no gene match. The CDR3 has 14 amino acids. As DNA, the CDR3 is TGTGCCAGCAGTCAGACTAGCGGGAGAGAGACCCAGTACTTC. It specifies CASSQTSGRETQYF.

The gene calls are TRBV4-1 and TRBJ2-1; D call uncertain. This CDR3 comprises 13 residues. Germline CDR1 MGHRA, CDR2 YSYEKL. Trimming shortened V by 4 bases and J by 9 bases, and 13 bases separated the two germline ends. The CDR3 DNA sequence: TGCGCCAGCAGCCGGGCCTTTGACGGTGAGCAGTTCTTC. This encodes CASSRAFDGEQFF.

The chain recombines TRBV6-4 with TRBJ1-4; D ambiguous. The germline V gene has CDR1 MRHNA and CDR2 SNTAGT. The CDR3 length is 20 residues. V was clipped by 2 bases and J by 0 bases, with 22 bases between them. DNA of the CDR3: TGTGCCAGCAGTGACCCCCCCCCAGCGCGGGATTCGACAACTAATGAAAAACTGTTTTTT. Its protein product is CASSDPPPARDSTTNEKLFF.

On this clone itself: Other DNA sequences in the sample encode the same CDR3. The chain carries TRBV11-2 and TRBJ2-7, with TRBD1 matching 8 bases. Germline loops: CDR1 SGHAT, CDR2 FQNNGV. The trim removed 1 base at V and 3 bases at J, leaving 2 bases unmatched. There are 14 residues in the CDR3. The CDR3 nucleotides read TGTGCCAGCAGCTTAGGACAGGGGATCTACGAGCAGTACTTC. Residues: CASSLGQGIYEQYF.

V usage is TRBV5-1 and J usage is TRBJ2-7; 7 bases fit TRBD1. The trim removed 6 bases at V and 4 bases at J, leaving 7 bases unmatched. Germline CDR1 SGHRS, CDR2 YFSETQ. This CDR3 has 13 residues. In DNA form, the CDR3 reads TGCGCCAGCAAGGGGGACAGATTTTACGAGCAGTACTTC. Amino acids: CASKGDRFYEQYF.

The chain joins TRBV9 to TRBJ2-5; maybe TRBD2 (6 bases). The DNA end lines up better with TRBJ2-7; the J call may be wrong. Germline V CDR1 and CDR2: SGDLS, YYNGEE. There are 14 residues in the CDR3. The CDR3 sequence: CASSDGGNWGEQYF. CDR3 DNA: TGTGCCAGCAGCGACGGAGGGAACTGGGGCGAGCAGTACTTC.